A single sample gave rise to the 9 T cell receptor beta chains below, sequenced in a study of blood T cell repertoires in COVID-19. Clones were read by immunoSEQ multiplex PCR, and TCRdb kept only the in-frame ones, dropping some. The data contain about 15,000 clones, about 93% of them singletons. The sample taken for sequencing was peripheral blood. All receptors come from a man between 60 and 75 years old with active COVID-19.

This chain connects TRBV7-8 to TRBJ1-1; 12 bases align to TRBD1. Germline CDR1 SGHVS, CDR2 FQNEAQ. Trimming at V came to 6 bases and at J to 0 bases, leaving 11 bases not matched to a gene. The CDR3 has 18 residues. CDR3 sequence: CASSFGDRGRWMNTEAFF. CDR3 nucleotide sequence: TGTGCCAGCAGTTTTGGGGACAGGGGGCGGTGGATGAACACTGAAGCTTTCTTT.

This chain joins TRBV3-1 (or the pseudogene TRBV3-2) and TRBJ2-7; TRBD1 matches at 12 bases. The trim removed 4 bases at V and 7 bases at J, leaving 5 bases unmatched. CDR1 is LGHDT, CDR2 YNNKEL, per germline (reference sequence). This CDR3 is built from 14 residues. The CDR3 coding sequence is TGTGCCAGCAGCCCGGGACAGGGGGCAGGAGAGCAGTACTTC. It is translated as CASSPGQGAGEQYF.

The table lists this clone with a count of one. The J gene is TRBJ1-1, the V gene TRBV6-6; 7 nucleotides line up with TRBD1. Germline loops: CDR1 MNHNY, CDR2 SVGAGI (reference sequence). The CDR3 has 14 amino acids. V shed 6 bases, J shed 1 base, and the junction held 5 bases outside the gene matches. The CDR3 bases are TGTGCCAGCAGGGAAAGGACAGGGAACACTGAAGCTTTCTTT. The encoded protein is CASRERTGNTEAFF.

The chain links TRBV27 to TRBJ1-6; 9 bases are shared with TRBD1. The CDR3 is 15 amino acids. The trim removed 5 bases at V and 7 bases at J, leaving 6 bases unmatched. Germline V CDR1 and CDR2: MNHEY, SMNVEV (reference sequence). The CDR3 spells CASSKGQGLNSPLHF. The CDR3 bases are TGTGCCAGCAGTAAGGGACAGGGCCTCAATTCACCCCTCCACTTT.

The chain carries TRBV5-6 and TRBJ2-4; 8 positions agree with TRBD2. With 2 bases clipped from V and 8 bases from J, the junction kept 6 bases outside the gene matches. The CDR3 consists of 14 residues. Germline V gives CDR1 SGHDT, CDR2 YYEEEE. The CDR3 sequence is CASSLQRGLDIQYF. The CDR3 bases are TGTGCCAGCAGCTTACAGCGGGGGCTAGACATTCAGTACTTC.

This chain links TRBV20-1 with TRBJ2-7; TRBD2 matches at 10 bases. This CDR3 region has 14 residues. The germline V gene has CDR1 DFQATT and CDR2 SNEGSKA (reference sequence). Trimming took 3 bases from V and 5 from J; bases not matched to a gene: 7. CDR3 protein: CSASSGGLTNEQYF. The CDR3 region has the DNA TGCAGTGCTAGTAGCGGGGGGCTGACTAACGAGCAGTACTTC.

This sequence joins TRBV3-1 (or the pseudogene TRBV3-2) and TRBJ1-5, with D perhaps TRBD1 (5 bases). The ends were cut back, 3 bases at V and 7 bases at J, with 16 bases in the middle. CDR1 LGHDT and CDR2 YNNKEL come from the germline V gene (reference sequence). The CDR3 has 15 amino acids. The CDR3 protein is CASSQMGGDGQPQHF. For the CDR3, the DNA is TGTGCCAGCAGCCAGATGGGGGGGGATGGGCAGCCCCAGCATTTT.

This chain joins TRBV6-5 and TRBJ1-6, with D perhaps TRBD1 (5 bases). The CDR3 covers 12 residues. The germline gives CDR1 MNHEY, CDR2 SVGAGI. Trimming removed 10 bases at V and 9 bases at J, with 13 bases between. CDR3 residues: CATNQGFSPLHF. CDR3 DNA: TGTGCCACCAACCAGGGTTTTTCACCCCTCCACTTT.

The V and J genes are TRBV5-5 and TRBJ1-5; TRBD1 aligns across 8 bases. Per the germline V gene, CDR1 is SGHKS and CDR2 is YYEKEE (reference sequence). The ends lost 0 bases at V and 5 bases at J; junction bases unmatched: 7. This CDR3 contains 16 residues. CDR3 residues: CASSLEDRAIDQPQHF. The CDR3 nucleotides are TGTGCCAGCAGCTTGGAGGACAGGGCCATTGATCAGCCCCAGCATTTT.